Below, 29 T cell receptor beta chains from the same sample are listed, as sequenced in a study of blood T cells in healthy people across ages. Next came a second PCR, run for about 7 to 12 cycles, which used a sample-barcoded 5' primer along with a J-beta primer mix. Each CDR3 protein is one row after TCRdb ran MiXCR on the 5' RACE reads. The data show over 700,000 distinct CDR3 sequences, 50% to 65% seen once. What was sequenced was blood. These TCRs come from an elderly man in good health.

The rearrangement links TRBV2 to TRBJ1-2; 7 nucleotides align to TRBD1. V shed 7 bases and J 3 bases; nucleotides not matched to a gene: 5. Germline values: CDR1 SNHLY, CDR2 FYNNEI. This CDR3 contains 13 residues. CDR3 residues: CASMIDRDYGYTF. CDR3 in DNA: TGTGCCAGCATGATAGACAGGGACTATGGCTACACCTTC.

The chain employs TRBV21-1 and TRBJ1-2; TRBD1 is taken as the D call from the table, unchecked against the DNA. TRBV21-1 is a pseudogene. This CDR3 is built from 13 residues. The CDR3 coding sequence is TGTGCCAGCCCCTCAGGGAGACAATATGGCTACACCTTC. Its protein is CASPSGRQYGYTF.

This clonotype appeared a few times. J is TRBJ2-7 and V is TRBV29-1, with a tentative D call TRBD1 (5 bases). Germline V lookup: CDR1 SQVTM, CDR2 ANQGSEA. The CDR3 is made up of 15 amino acids. Trimming shortened V by 5 bases and J by 0 bases, and 17 bases separated the two germline ends. In DNA form, the CDR3 reads TGCAGCGTTCACCAACAGGATAGGGGCTCCTACGAGCAGTACTTC. It encodes CSVHQQDRGSYEQYF.

The rearrangement links TRBV24-1 to TRBJ2-7; D is perhaps TRBD1 (5 bases). The CDR3 has 15 amino acids. V lost 4 bases and J 1 base, leaving 13 bases between the germline ends. Germline assignment: CDR1 KGHDR and CDR2 SFDVKD. In DNA form, the CDR3 reads TGTGCCACCAGTGAGTCGACAGAAAGTTCCTACGAGCAGTACTTC. It encodes CATSESTESSYEQYF.

This clonotype came up a few times. V usage is TRBV20-1 and J usage is TRBJ2-4, with a possible D match to TRBD2 (6 bases). CDR3 size: 14 residues. The V gene's germline CDR1 is DFQATT and CDR2 SNEGSKA (reference sequence). V was clipped by 2 bases and J by 3 bases, with 11 bases between them. Written as DNA, the CDR3 is TGCAGTGCTAGAAGGGAGGTGGGCAAAAACATTCAGTACTTC. The encoded protein is CSARREVGKNIQYF.

This chain links TRBV20-1 with TRBJ2-2, with D perhaps matching TRBD2 (5 bases). The germline CDR1 and CDR2 sequences are DFQATT and SNEGSKA (reference sequence). This CDR3 is 13 amino acids long. Between the trimmed V and J ends, which lost 3 bases and 5 bases, there was a span of 10 bases. CDR3 loop: CSASSPGTGELFF. The CDR3 DNA follows: TGCAGTGCTAGCAGTCCGGGGACCGGGGAGCTGTTTTTT.

V gene TRBV7-2 combines with J gene TRBJ1-1; 8 bases fit TRBD1. V dropped 5 bases and J dropped 5; count of bases not matched to a gene: 7. Germline CDR1 is SGHTA and CDR2 is FQGNSA. The CDR3 covers 14 residues. Here the CDR3 reads CASSPLQGATEAFF. The CDR3 nucleotides read TGTGCCAGCAGCCCACTGCAGGGGGCAACTGAAGCTTTCTTT. The full variable domain, with the rest looked up from reference TRBV7-2 and TRBJ1-1, is GAGVSQSPSNKVTEKGKDVELRCDPISGHTALYWYRQSLGQGLEFLIYFQGNSAPDKSGLPSDRFSAERTGGSVSTLTIQRTQQEDSAVYLCASSPLQGATEAFFGQGTRLTVV.

This clonotype was seen only a few times. This sequence joins TRBV4-2 and TRBJ2-1; TRBD2 matches at 10 bases. This CDR3 has 15 residues. The V and J ends lost 4 bases and 8 bases, in that order; junction bases with no gene match: 8. From germline, CDR1 is LGHNA and CDR2 YNFKEQ. The CDR3 protein is CASSRGSGREDEQFF. Written as DNA, the CDR3 is TGTGCCAGCAGCCGAGGGAGCGGGAGGGAGGATGAGCAGTTCTTC.

The chain couples TRBV20-1 to TRBJ1-2, with TRBD1 matching 9 bases. Looked up from germline, CDR1 is DFQATT and CDR2 is SNEGSKA (reference sequence). J lost 8 bases, V lost 0 bases, and 4 bases had no gene match. The CDR3 is 13 amino acids. The DNA of the CDR3 is TGCAGTGCTAGAGAGGGGACAGGGCTAGGCTACACCTTC. Translating gives CSAREGTGLGYTF.

The chain uses TRBV6-6 and TRBJ2-3; perhaps TRBD2 as D (6 bases). V was pared by 8 bases and J by 14 bases, with 26 bases between. CDR3 length: 14 residues. Germline V lookup: CDR1 MNHNY, CDR2 SVGAGI (reference sequence). DNA of the CDR3: TGTGCCAGCGGACTAACGGGAGATTTTAGATACGCGTATTTT. Translation: CASGLTGDFRYAYF.

The chain carries TRBV20-1 and TRBJ1-1, with 7 bases aligning to TRBD1. V lost 3 bases and J lost 0; bases outside the gene matches: 4. There are 14 residues in the CDR3. Germline CDR1 DFQATT, CDR2 SNEGSKA (reference sequence). CDR3 protein: CSARRQGVNTEAFF. The CDR3 coding sequence is TGCAGTGCTAGGCGTCAGGGGGTGAACACTGAAGCTTTCTTT.

This clonotype turned up a few times. The rearrangement joins TRBV5-1 to TRBJ2-7; D assignment may be TRBD1 or TRBD2 (5 bases each). The CDR3 is made up of 16 amino acids. From germline, CDR1 is SGHRS and CDR2 YFSETQ. Between the trimmed V and J ends, which lost 4 bases and 0 bases, there was a span of 17 bases. CDR3 protein: CASSGGGLGASYEQYF. CDR3 sequence (DNA): TGCGCCAGCAGCGGTGGAGGTCTCGGGGCCTCCTACGAGCAGTACTTC.

The rearrangement uses TRBV6-1 and TRBJ1-2; 8 bases align to TRBD1. The CDR3 length is 14 residues. V was pared by 8 bases and J by 2 bases, with 7 bases of the junction left unmatched. Germline-derived CDR1 and CDR2 are MNHNS and SASEGT. For the CDR3, the DNA is TGTGCCAGCCTTGGACAGGGAAGAAACTATGGCTACACCTTC. Translation gives CASLGQGRNYGYTF.

As DNA, the CDR3 is TGTGCCAGCAGCTTAGCAGGAGATAAATACGAGCAGTACTTC. This codes for CASSLAGDKYEQYF. The chain uses TRBV7-9 and TRBJ2-7; D remains unclear. Germline V lookup: CDR1 SEHNR, CDR2 FQNEAQ (reference sequence). The CDR3 runs to 14 residues. The germline V and J ends were trimmed by 0 bases and 4 bases, with 10 bases remaining between them.

The sample holds a few counts of this clonotype. The CDR3 sequence: CASSSGVVGNEQFF. CDR3 nucleotide sequence: TGCGCCAGCAGTTCCGGGGTAGTCGGGAATGAGCAGTTCTTC. The chain couples TRBV5-1 to TRBJ2-1; D is possibly TRBD2 (5 bases). The germline V and J ends were trimmed by 5 bases and 7 bases, with 16 bases remaining between them. The CDR3 totals 14 residues. Germline V gives CDR1 SGHRS, CDR2 YFSETQ.

This chain connects TRBV29-1 to TRBJ2-5; perhaps TRBD1 as D (6 bases). This CDR3 comprises 13 residues. Trimming removed 7 bases from V and 11 bases from J, with 23 bases in between. The germline CDR1 and CDR2 sequences are SQVTM and ANQGSEA. The CDR3 bases are TGCAGCGCCGTTAGACAGGCACGGAATGAGCAGTACTTC. Residues: CSAVRQARNEQYF.

CDR3 sequence: CASSYGQGKTGELFF. The CDR3 nucleotides read TGTGCCAGCAGCTACGGACAGGGGAAGACCGGGGAGCTGTTTTTT. The V call is TRBV7-9, the J call TRBJ2-2; TRBD1 agrees at 9 bases. There are 15 residues in the CDR3. After removal of 4 bases from V and 5 bases from J, the junction contained 5 bases not matched to a gene. Per germline, CDR1 SEHNR and CDR2 FQNEAQ (reference sequence).

The V gene is TRBV12-3 or TRBV12-4, the J gene TRBJ2-7; tentative D call: TRBD1 (6 bases). Trimming removed 6 bases from V and 3 bases from J, with 18 bases in between. This CDR3 spans 15 amino acids. The CDR3 DNA is TGTGCCAGCAGGCAGACAGGCAGGGGTTTCTACGAGCAGTACTTC. It translates to CASRQTGRGFYEQYF.

The CDR3 protein is CASSGFSVGEQFF. CDR3 in DNA: TGTGCCAGCAGTGGATTCTCGGTTGGTGAGCAGTTCTTC. The genes are TRBV2 and TRBJ2-1; no firm D call. V lost 4 bases and J 9 bases, leaving 13 bases between the germline ends. The CDR3 loop spans 13 amino acids. Germline assignment: CDR1 SNHLY and CDR2 FYNNEI.

This chain links TRBV29-1 with TRBJ2-7; D tentatively reads TRBD1 or TRBD2 (5 bases each). Germline values: CDR1 SQVTM, CDR2 ANQGSEA. CDR3 size: 14 residues. V was cut by 3 bases and J by 2 bases, with 14 bases left in between. The CDR3, as DNA: TGCAGCGTTGATAAGGGGCCGGGAACCTACGAGCAGTACTTC. This gives the protein CSVDKGPGTYEQYF.

This clonotype has just one count. V is TRBV30 and J is TRBJ1-2; a weak D match, TRBD1 (6 bases). The CDR3 length is 13 residues. The V gene's germline CDR1 is GTSNPN and CDR2 SVGIG (reference sequence). Trimming pared 1 base from V and 3 bases from J, leaving 9 bases between. This CDR3 is CAWSARGDYGYTF. CDR3 DNA sequence: TGTGCCTGGAGTGCCAGGGGCGACTATGGCTACACCTTC.

V and J are TRBV7-2 and TRBJ1-5, with a weak D call TRBD1 (5 bases). This CDR3 is built from 14 residues. Germline values: CDR1 SGHTA, CDR2 FQGNSA. V lost 1 base and J lost 6, with 10 bases in between. CDR3 sequence (DNA): TGTGCCAGCAGCTTAGGCGGAGGGACTCAGCCCCAGCATTTT. It encodes CASSLGGGTQPQHF.

This clonotype was detected only a few times. CDR3 sequence: CASSLVYRGRASYEQYF. CDR3 DNA: TGCGCCAGCAGCTTGGTTTATAGGGGGAGGGCCTCCTACGAGCAGTACTTC. V gene TRBV5-1 combines with J gene TRBJ2-4, with D possibly TRBD2 on 7 matching bases. Near its end, the DNA agrees better with TRBJ2-7, so the J call may be wrong. The CDR3 totals 17 residues. The germline CDR1 and CDR2 sequences are SGHRS and YFSETQ.

In this sample, this clonotype turned up once. This chain links TRBV4-1 with TRBJ1-4, with 8 bases lining up with TRBD1. The CDR3 is 15 residues long. CDR1 MGHRA and CDR2 YSYEKL come from the germline V gene. V shed 3 bases, J shed 1 base, and the junction held 1 base outside the gene matches. CDR3: CASSHTGGTNEKLFF. CDR3 sequence (DNA): TGCGCCAGCAGCCACACAGGGGGAACTAATGAAAAACTGTTTTTT.

This chain joins TRBV24-1 and TRBJ2-6; D may be TRBD1 (6 bases). This CDR3 has 17 amino acids. The germline V and J ends were trimmed by 2 bases and 0 bases, with 10 bases remaining between them. The germline gives CDR1 KGHDR, CDR2 SFDVKD. CDR3 DNA sequence: TGTGCCACCAGTGATTCTTGGGGGCCCTCTGGGGCCAACGTCCTGACTTTC. Translation: CATSDSWGPSGANVLTF.

This chain connects TRBV6-1 to TRBJ1-5; no clear D gene. Trimming pared 11 bases from V and 2 bases from J, leaving 16 bases between. Germline V CDR1 and CDR2: MNHNS, SASEGT. This CDR3 region has 14 residues. The CDR3 sequence is CACILSNGNQPQHF. The CDR3 nucleotides read TGTGCCTGCATCCTATCGAACGGCAATCAGCCCCAGCATTTT.

V gene TRBV2 combines with J gene TRBJ2-5; the match to TRBD1 covers 7 bases. The V gene's germline CDR1 is SNHLY and CDR2 FYNNEI. This CDR3 is 14 amino acids long. J was trimmed by 1 base and V by 6 bases; bases with no gene match: 5. CDR3 loop: CASSRDRLQETQYF. The DNA for the CDR3 is TGTGCCAGCAGCCGGGACAGACTCCAAGAGACCCAGTACTTC.

This clonotype was detected only a few times. This chain joins TRBV20-1 and TRBJ2-3; 12 bases align to TRBD1. The CDR3 consists of 17 residues. The V and J ends lost 1 base and 14 bases, in that order; junction bases with no gene match: 19. Germline CDR1 is DFQATT and CDR2 is SNEGSKA (reference sequence). CDR3 bases: TGCAGTGCTAGAGCCCCAGACCGGGGACAGGGGGCCAGATACGCGTATTTT. Its translation is CSARAPDRGQGARYAYF.

This clonotype was seen only once. The rearrangement joins TRBV9 to TRBJ2-7, with D tentatively TRBD2 (6 bases). V gave up 4 bases and J gave up 1 base, with 12 bases separating them. This CDR3 has 14 amino acids. Germline V gives CDR1 SGDLS, CDR2 YYNGEE. CDR3 in amino acids: CASSNDGLSYEQYF. The CDR3 coding sequence is TGTGCCAGCAGCAACGACGGACTATCCTACGAGCAGTACTTC.